Listed here are 21 T cell receptor beta chains from one sample, sequenced in a study of T cell responses to AZD1222 COVID-19 vaccine. Profiling relied on immunoSEQ multiplex PCR, and the TCRdb table lists in-frame clones only, not all of them. The profile shows around 150,000 clones, approximately 94% of them singletons. The sequencing used peripheral blood, collected 28 days after the second AZD1222 dose. The receptors shown here come from an adult who received the AZD1222 COVID-19 vaccine.

V usage is TRBV7-9 and J usage is TRBJ2-5, with 12 bases fitting TRBD1. V lost 4 bases, J lost 5 bases, and 5 bases stayed unmatched. The CDR3 covers 15 residues. Germline CDR1 and CDR2: SEHNR and FQNEAQ (reference sequence). In DNA, the CDR3 is TGTGCCAGCAGCTCGGGACAGGGGGCCGCGGAGACCCAGTACTTC. Translated, it gives CASSSGQGAAETQYF.

The chain joins TRBV4-2 to TRBJ1-3; TRBD1 aligns across 8 bases. V dropped 0 bases and J dropped 8; count of bases not matched to a gene: 6. Germline values: CDR1 LGHNA, CDR2 YNFKEQ. The CDR3 runs to 15 residues. CDR3 nucleotides: TGTGCCAGCAGCCAAGATACAGGGGGGAGGGACACCATATATTTT. Its protein product is CASSQDTGGRDTIYF.

CDR3 sequence: CASSIRRDTQYF. In DNA form, the CDR3 reads TGTGCCAGTAGTATTAGACGGGATACGCAGTATTTT. This rearrangement joins TRBV19 to TRBJ2-3; D call uncertain. This CDR3 is built from 12 residues. CDR1 and CDR2 from the germline V gene are LNHDA and SQIVND (reference sequence). Trimming shortened V by 3 bases and J by 6 bases, and 7 bases separated the two germline ends.

The V and J genes are TRBV11-2 and TRBJ2-1; TRBD2 aligns across 10 bases. The CDR3 consists of 16 residues. Germline V lookup: CDR1 SGHAT, CDR2 FQNNGV. V trimming: 6 bases; J trimming: 6 bases; junction bases outside the gene matches: 11. This CDR3 is CASSSGNLAGGNEQFF. The CDR3 DNA reads as TGTGCCAGCAGTTCCGGGAACTTAGCGGGGGGCAATGAGCAGTTCTTC.

This chain uses TRBV21-1 with TRBJ1-5. TRBV21-1 is annotated as a pseudogene. The length of the CDR3 is 11 residues. The CDR3 spells CASSKVQPQHF. The CDR3 DNA follows: TGTGCCAGCAGCAAGGTTCAGCCCCAGCATTTT.

This sequence joins TRBV24-1 and TRBJ1-1; TRBD1 might be the D (5 bases). The CDR3 contains 13 residues. The germline gives CDR1 KGHDR, CDR2 SFDVKD. V was clipped by 5 bases and J by 1 base, with 7 bases between them. The CDR3 spells CATSGGGNTEAFF. The CDR3 region has the DNA TGTGCCACCAGTGGTGGGGGGAACACTGAAGCTTTCTTT.

The chain carries TRBV27 and TRBJ2-1, with D possibly matching TRBD2 (5 bases). The CDR3 sequence is 13 residues long. The V gene's germline CDR1 is MNHEY and CDR2 SMNVEV (reference sequence). The V end was cut by 4 bases, the J end by 6 bases, with 10 bases between. Here the CDR3 reads CASSWNGVNEQFF. Here the CDR3 DNA reads TGTGCCAGCAGTTGGAACGGGGTCAATGAGCAGTTCTTC.

The V call is TRBV10-3, the J call TRBJ2-7; 7 bases align to TRBD2. The V gene end was trimmed by 4 bases and the J gene end by 0 bases; junction bases not matched to a gene: 6. CDR1 and CDR2 (germline): ENHRY, SYGVKD. This CDR3 region has 15 residues. The CDR3 nucleotides read TGTGCCATCAGTGGTCTGGCGGGAGTCTCCTACGAGCAGTACTTC. Translation gives CAISGLAGVSYEQYF.

CDR3 in DNA: TGTGCCAGCAGTGAATGGGACAGATATGGCTACACCTTC. This sequence encodes CASSEWDRYGYTF. The genes are TRBV2 and TRBJ1-2; 7 bases fit TRBD1. This CDR3 has 13 residues. Germline values: CDR1 SNHLY, CDR2 FYNNEI. Trimming cost V 2 bases and J 5 bases; bases outside gene matches: 2. Combining the CDR3 with reference TRBV2 and TRBJ1-2 gives the whole variable domain EPEVTQTPSHQVTQMGQEVILRCVPISNHLYFYWYRQILGQKVEFLVSFYNNEISEKSEIFDDQFSVERPDGSNFTLKIRSTKLEDSAMYFCASSEWDRYGYTFGSGTRLTVV.

The V gene is TRBV7-2, the J gene TRBJ2-5; 12 positions agree with TRBD2. Looked up from germline, CDR1 is SGHTA and CDR2 is FQGNSA. This CDR3 region has 14 residues. The V segment lost 6 bases and the J segment 5 bases; nucleotides outside the gene matches: 4. Here the CDR3 reads CASSASGRGETQYF. The CDR3 DNA reads as TGTGCCAGCAGTGCTAGCGGGAGGGGGGAGACCCAGTACTTC.

The J gene is TRBJ1-3, the V gene TRBV6-2 or TRBV6-3; D not resolved. The CDR3 runs to 16 residues. CDR1 is MNHEY and CDR2 is SVGEGT in the germline V gene. Trimming removed 2 bases from V and 4 bases from J, with 15 bases in between. CDR3 DNA: TGTGCCAGCAGTTACGAGGTCAGATTCTCAGGAAACACCATATATTTT. Translated: CASSYEVRFSGNTIYF.

J is TRBJ2-7 and V is TRBV30; the D is unclear. The CDR3 is 13 residues long. V gave up 0 bases and J gave up 1 base, with 7 bases separating them. CDR1 GTSNPN and CDR2 SVGIG come from the germline V gene (reference sequence). CDR3 region: CAWSVFVSYEQYF. CDR3 bases: TGTGCCTGGAGTGTATTTGTGTCCTACGAGCAGTACTTC.

V usage is TRBV19 and J usage is TRBJ1-5; D unresolved. The CDR3 runs 17 residues. Germline V gene sequence: CDR1 LNHDA, CDR2 SQIVND (reference sequence). Trimming took off 7 bases at V and 1 base at J, with 20 bases between the two ends. DNA for the CDR3: TGTGCCAGTAAGGAGACCTCGGGGATCGTCAGCAATCAGCCCCAGCATTTT. Translated, it gives CASKETSGIVSNQPQHF.

This clone has only one observation. The rearrangement joins TRBV28 to TRBJ2-7, with D perhaps matching TRBD2 (5 bases). Trimming cost V 7 bases and J 12 bases, with 19 bases left between them. Germline V CDR1 and CDR2: MDHEN, SYDVKM. CDR3 length: 12 residues. The chain's CDR3 is CASTLRGNRLYF. CDR3 bases: TGTGCCAGCACCTTGAGAGGGAATCGCTTGTACTTC. Based on the CDR3 plus reference TRBV28 and TRBJ2-7, the full variable domain is DVKVTQSSRYLVKRTGEKVFLECVQDMDHENMFWYRQDPGLGLRLIYFSYDVKMKEKGDIPEGYSVSREKKERFSLILESASTNQTSMYLCASTLRGNRLYFGPGTRLTVT.

V is TRBV7-9 and J is TRBJ1-4; no firm D call. With 0 bases removed from V and 0 bases from J, the gap between germline ends came to 8 bases. Germline CDR1 and CDR2: SEHNR and FQNEAQ (reference sequence). The CDR3 runs to 16 residues. The CDR3 here is CASSLAASTTNEKLFF. The CDR3 nucleotides are TGTGCCAGCAGCTTAGCGGCGTCAACAACTAATGAAAAACTGTTTTTT.

CDR3 amino acids: CASIFGRTYNEQFF. DNA of the CDR3: TGTGCCAGCATCTTTGGTAGAACCTACAATGAGCAGTTCTTC. The chain employs TRBV2 and TRBJ2-1; D is unclear. This CDR3 spans 14 amino acids. Deletions cut 7 bases from V and 2 bases from J, with 12 bases between. Germline CDR1 and CDR2: SNHLY and FYNNEI.

The genes are TRBV29-1 and TRBJ2-7; TRBD1 agrees at 8 bases. Germline CDR1 SQVTM, CDR2 ANQGSEA. The CDR3 extends over 13 amino acids. J gave up 4 bases and V 7 bases, and 9 bases lay outside the gene matches. The CDR3, as DNA: TGCAGCGCTACAGGACAGGGCAAATACGAGCAGTACTTC. As protein: CSATGQGKYEQYF.

This clone was seen a few times. V usage is TRBV7-2 and J usage is TRBJ2-3, with TRBD2 matching over 7 bases. The CDR3 covers 14 residues. The germline CDR1 and CDR2 sequences are SGHTA and FQGNSA. V shed 5 bases and J 0 bases; nucleotides not matched to a gene: 2. The chain's CDR3 is CASSTLASTDTQYF. The CDR3 DNA follows: TGTGCCAGCAGCACACTAGCGAGCACAGATACGCAGTATTTT.

The V and J genes are TRBV28 and TRBJ2-1, with 7 nucleotides matching TRBD2. The V segment lost 6 bases and the J segment 4 bases; nucleotides outside the gene matches: 9. The CDR3 extends over 15 amino acids. The germline CDR1 and CDR2 sequences are MDHEN and SYDVKM. The CDR3 spells CASSRSGRPYNEQFF. The CDR3 nucleotides read TGTGCCAGCAGCCGTAGCGGGCGCCCATACAATGAGCAGTTCTTC.

V usage is TRBV27 and J usage is TRBJ2-5, with D hard to call. Germline V gene sequence: CDR1 MNHEY, CDR2 SMNVEV (reference sequence). V was trimmed by 5 bases and J by 5 bases, leaving 15 bases between them. This CDR3 has 14 amino acids. DNA for the CDR3: TGTGCCAGCAGTCCCATGAGGATTCTTGAGACCCAGTACTTC. Protein product: CASSPMRILETQYF.

The chain joins TRBV7-9 to TRBJ2-1, with 11 bases identical to TRBD2. From germline, CDR1 is SEHNR and CDR2 FQNEAQ (reference sequence). The CDR3 is 16 amino acids. V gave up 2 bases and J gave up 5 bases; unmatched junction bases: 5. The CDR3 bases are TGTGCCAGCAGCTTACTTAGGGGACTAGCGGACAATGAGCAGTTCTTC. It codes for CASSLLRGLADNEQFF.